This T cell receptor beta chain was captured in a study of technical replicates of blood from a few donors. Repertoires were generated with immunoSEQ multiplex PCR, while TCRdb's copy carries only in-frame clones and drops some. The repertoire holds some 87,000 clones, with roughly 93% as singletons. Trimming stripped 5 bases from V and 5 bases from J, with 13 bases between. Germline assignment: CDR1 SEHNR and CDR2 FQNEAQ (reference sequence). This CDR3 region has 15 residues. The sample was T cells isolated from PBMCs. This sequence originates from a human donor in good health. The rearrangement links TRBV7-9 to TRBJ2-6; D possibly corresponds to TRBD1 (6 bases). The CDR3 is CASSLIRGRANVLTF. The CDR3 region has the DNA TGTGCCAGCAGCCTAATCAGGGGTAGGGCCAACGTCCTGACTTTC.